The 12 T cell receptor beta chains in this list originate from one sample, sequenced in a study of regulatory T cells in long-lasting Graves disease. Building the TCR beta libraries relied on iRepertoire HTBI primers, and CDR3 regions underwent Arm-PCR. MiXCR, run by TCRdb on the multiplex PCR reads, gives a single entry per CDR3 protein. The sample contains about 660,000 distinct CDR3 sequences, approximately 29% of which appear only once. Time point given: persistent/refractory GD, antithyroid drugs over 5 years with positive TRAb. Preparation of the TCR library used RNA extracted from PBMCs. The sample was peripheral blood mononuclear cells (PBMCs), taken when the disease was refractory, from a patient treated with antithyroid drugs. The source of these receptors is a female donor with Graves disease.

The sample holds a few counts of this clonotype. The chain uses TRBV12-5 and TRBJ2-7; TRBD2 is a possible D gene (6 bases). This CDR3 comprises 16 residues. The germline gives CDR1 LGHNT, CDR2 FRNRAP. Trimming took off 6 bases at V and 3 bases at J, with 21 bases between the two ends. In DNA form, the CDR3 reads TGTGCTAGTGGCATGCCCTCGGGACTGAGAAACTACGAGCAGTACTTC. It codes for CASGMPSGLRNYEQYF.

This clonotype was picked up a small number of times. J is TRBJ1-5 and V is TRBV28; a weak D match, TRBD1 (5 bases). The germline CDR1 and CDR2 sequences are MDHEN and SYDVKM. The V and J ends lost 3 bases and 2 bases respectively, with 14 bases between them. This CDR3 is 16 amino acids long. The CDR3 bases are TGTGCCAGCAGTTTGAGGGCGGGGCGGGGCAATCAGCCCCAGCATTTT. Translated, it gives CASSLRAGRGNQPQHF.

The chain employs TRBV13 and TRBJ1-1, with 10 bases fitting TRBD1. V lost 5 bases, J lost 6 bases, and 15 bases stayed unmatched. CDR1 and CDR2 from the germline V gene are PRHDT and FYEKMQ (reference sequence). The CDR3 is 17 amino acids. The CDR3 bases are TGTGCCAGCAGCGTTTCCGGGACAGGGGATTTGATCTCTGAAGCTTTCTTT. Its translation is CASSVSGTGDLISEAFF.

This clonotype was counted between two and nine times. The genes are TRBV3-1 and TRBJ1-5; weak D call: TRBD1 (5 bases). The CDR3 spans 15 residues. Germline CDR1 and CDR2: LGHDT and YNNKEL (reference sequence). The germline V and J ends were trimmed by 4 bases and 4 bases, with 14 bases remaining between them. CDR3 region: CASSPQGGGNQPQHF. The CDR3 region has the DNA TGTGCCAGCAGCCCTCAAGGCGGGGGAAATCAGCCCCAGCATTTT.

This clonotype was recorded a few times. This rearrangement joins TRBV6-1 to TRBJ1-3; 7 bases map to TRBD1. V shed 5 bases and J 3 bases; nucleotides not matched to a gene: 7. Germline CDR1 MNHNS, CDR2 SASEGT. CDR3 length: 15 residues. CDR3 loop: CASSRQGRDGNTIYF. The CDR3 DNA is TGTGCCAGCAGTCGACAGGGACGGGATGGAAACACCATATATTTT.

This clonotype has ten or more counts. The chain uses TRBV10-3 and TRBJ2-5; maybe TRBD1 (5 bases). Germline V CDR1 and CDR2: ENHRY, SYGVKD. The CDR3 loop spans 14 amino acids. Trimming pared 2 bases from V and 4 bases from J, leaving 11 bases between. The CDR3 sequence is CAISERQSRETQYF. The CDR3, as DNA: TGTGCCATCAGTGAGCGACAGAGCCGAGAGACCCAGTACTTC.

There are a few counts of this clonotype. V and J are TRBV30 and TRBJ2-2, with D possibly TRBD1 on 6 matching bases. This CDR3 has 14 amino acids. The V end was cut by 1 base, the J end by 4 bases, with 10 bases between. The germline V gene encodes CDR1 GTSNPN and CDR2 SVGIG (reference sequence). The CDR3 here is CAWSAGTPTGELFF. For the CDR3, the DNA is TGTGCCTGGAGTGCCGGGACACCCACCGGGGAGCTGTTTTTT.

A few counts support this clonotype. DNA for the CDR3: TGTGCCAGCAGTGAATTTTCTCGCCAAAAGACAGGGAACACTGAAGCTTTCTTT. This sequence encodes CASSEFSRQKTGNTEAFF. The chain joins TRBV25-1 to TRBJ1-1, with D perhaps matching TRBD1 (6 bases). This CDR3 region has 18 residues. V was shortened by 1 base and J by 1 base, with 19 bases between the two germline ends. The germline V gene has CDR1 MGHDK and CDR2 SYGVNS.

This sequence joins TRBV5-1 and TRBJ1-4, with 9 bases matching TRBD1. The CDR3 totals 15 residues. Trimming removed 4 bases from V and 8 bases from J; junction bases left unmatched: 9. The germline gives CDR1 SGHRS, CDR2 YFSETQ. Written as DNA, the CDR3 is TGCGCCAGCAGCAATTCACAGGGGGCGGGCGAAAAACTGTTTTTT. This gives the protein CASSNSQGAGEKLFF.

The chain carries TRBV11-2 and TRBJ2-2, with a weak D call TRBD2 (6 bases). The CDR3 extends over 17 amino acids. V was clipped by 4 bases and J by 4 bases, with 19 bases between them. CDR1 and CDR2 from the germline V gene are SGHAT and FQNNGV. The CDR3, as DNA: TGTGCCAGCAGCTCGAGCCAAATGGCTAGCGTCACCGGGGAGCTGTTTTTT. It codes for CASSSSQMASVTGELFF.

This clonotype came up a few times. The V gene is TRBV29-1, the J gene TRBJ2-5; possibly TRBD1 for D (6 bases). With 7 bases removed from V and 2 bases from J, the gap between germline ends came to 14 bases. This CDR3 comprises 13 residues. The germline V gene encodes CDR1 SQVTM and CDR2 ANQGSEA. The CDR3 DNA follows: TGCAGCGCCGGGGACATTAAGCAAGAGACCCAGTACTTC. It specifies CSAGDIKQETQYF.

The CDR3 is CASSPARQVVGELFF. CDR3 nucleotide sequence: TGTGCCAGCAGTCCGGCCAGACAGGTCGTCGGGGAGCTGTTTTTT. The V call is TRBV6-2 or TRBV6-3, the J call TRBJ2-2, with a possible D match to TRBD1 (6 bases). Trimming left V 5 bases short and J 7 bases short, with 17 bases between. This CDR3 has 15 residues. Germline V CDR1 and CDR2: MNHEY, SVGEGT.